One T cell receptor beta chain is described in this entry. Its antigen is as yet unknown. This sample is drawn from a study of shared clonotypes between healthy human individuals. CD8 cells classed as naive were CD45RO-negative and positively selected for CCR7, excluding terminally differentiated effector memory CD45RA+ cells. Only Caucasian adults living in Nashville, Tennessee served as donors. Germline lookup yields CDR1 PRHDT and CDR2 FYEKMQ (reference sequence). CDR3 length: 15 amino acids. V gave up 7 bases and J gave up 1 base; unmatched junction bases: 10. General observations from the study: Of the naive CD4 clonotypes, about 5% were shared across a handful of donors. Donor clonotype sharing was expected to depend on sequencing depth.

Sequencing was performed with immunoSEQ multiplex PCR; in TCRdb, only in-frame clones are kept and a portion is missing. This table holds under 2,000,000 clones, about 95% found once. The clonotype originates from a man between 18 and 29 years old in good health. Sequencing used naive CD8+ T cells sorted from blood. The V gene is TRBV13, the J gene TRBJ2-7, with 7 bases identical to TRBD1. CDR3 amino acids: CASNNRQGRSYEQYF. The DNA for the CDR3 is TGTGCCAGCAACAATCGACAGGGACGATCCTACGAGCAGTACTTC. Full variable domain (rest looked up from reference TRBV13 and TRBJ2-7): AAGVIQSPRHLIKEKRETATLKCYPIPRHDTVYWYQQGPGQDPQFLISFYEKMQSDKGSIPDRFSAQQFSDYHSELNMSSLELGDSALYFCASNNRQGRSYEQYFGPGTRLTVT.